Below, 15 T cell receptor beta chains from the same sample are listed, as sequenced in a study of human T cells and chemical hapten exposure. TCRdb independently ran MiXCR on the RACE reads; one entry per CDR3 protein. Altogether just under 60,000 distinct CDR3 sequences are present, approximately 13% being singletons, with the ten largest covering 2.4%. Documented time point: patch test 3, about 24 weeks after DPC sensitization. The sample's treatment: therapeutic diphenylcyclopropenone sensitization with weekly scalp DPC. The specimen comprised whole blood, sampled in connection with sensitization to the hapten diphenylcyclopropenone (DPC). Receptors originate from a man aged 25-40 years with alopecia areata. Some clones in this sample may be carry-over from other donors' samples.

This clonotype was found a few times. At one of its ends the junction is not consistent with the germline gene, which may arise from a read error. J is TRBJ2-7 and V is TRBV7-7, with D possibly being TRBD1 (6 bases). The length of the CDR3 is 13 residues. Germline V CDR1 and CDR2: SSHAT, FNYEAQ (reference sequence). This CDR3 reads CASSPNRDNEQYF. In nucleotides, the CDR3 is TGTGCTAGCAGCCCAAACAGGGACAACGAGCAGTACTTC. The full variable domain, in which reference TRBV7-7 and TRBJ2-7 provide the parts outside the CDR3, is GAGVSQSPRYKVTKRGQDVTLRCDPISSHATLYWYQQALGQGPEFLTYFNYEAQPDKSGLPSDRFSAERPEGSISTLTIQRTEQRDSAMYRCASSPNRDNEQYFGPGTRLTVT.

This clonotype was seen only a few times. V gene TRBV2 combines with J gene TRBJ2-1, with D unresolved. Trimming shortened V by 3 bases and J by 5 bases, and 5 bases separated the two germline ends. CDR3 length: 12 amino acids. Germline lookup yields CDR1 SNHLY and CDR2 FYNNEI. CDR3 residues: CASSDFDNEQFF. The CDR3 DNA sequence: TGTGCCAGCAGTGATTTTGACAATGAGCAGTTCTTC.

In DNA, the CDR3 is TGTGCCAGCAGCCTCCTGACCTACAATGAGCAGTTCTTC. It specifies CASSLLTYNEQFF. This sequence joins TRBV7-2 and TRBJ2-1, with D hard to call. Deletions cut 5 bases from V and 2 bases from J, with 7 bases between. CDR3 length equals 13 residues. Germline V gives CDR1 SGHTA, CDR2 FQGNSA.

The table lists this clonotype with many counts. CDR3 nucleotides: TGCAGTGCTAGAGATTGGGGGACAGGGGGCGAGCAGTACTTC. Amino acid sequence: CSARDWGTGGEQYF. The rearrangement links TRBV20-1 to TRBJ2-7; 11 bases are shared with TRBD1. The V and J ends lost 0 bases and 6 bases, in that order; junction bases with no gene match: 4. This CDR3 comprises 14 residues. Germline CDR1 reads DFQATT; CDR2 reads SNEGSKA (reference sequence).

This clonotype was seen only a few times. The chain links TRBV7-9 to TRBJ2-7; D perhaps matches TRBD1 (5 bases). Trimming took off 5 bases at V and 6 bases at J, with 14 bases between the two ends. The CDR3 length is 13 residues. Germline V gene lookup returns CDR1 SEHNR and CDR2 FQNEAQ (reference sequence). The CDR3 here is CASSPDIAGEQYF. The CDR3 DNA is TGTGCCAGCAGCCCGGACATAGCTGGCGAGCAGTACTTC.

This chain uses TRBV6-2 or TRBV6-3 with TRBJ1-2; the D gene is possibly TRBD1 (5 bases). Looked up from germline, CDR1 is MNHEY and CDR2 is SVGEGT. CDR3 size: 14 residues. Deletions cut 7 bases from V and 4 bases from J, with 16 bases between. The CDR3 region is CASTLARGTYGYTF. In nucleotides, the CDR3 is TGTGCCAGCACCCTAGCCCGGGGGACCTATGGCTACACCTTC.

For the CDR3, the DNA is TGTGCCTGGGGTCGACAGGGGGTTCAAGAGACCCAGTACTTC. Protein sequence: CAWGRQGVQETQYF. This rearrangement joins TRBV30 to TRBJ2-5; 9 positions match TRBD1. V was pared by 5 bases and J by 2 bases, with 6 bases of the junction left unmatched. CDR3 length: 14 amino acids. Germline V gene sequence: CDR1 GTSNPN, CDR2 SVGIG (reference sequence).

The chain links TRBV2 to TRBJ1-1; D unresolved. There are 14 residues in the CDR3. Trimming removed 6 bases from V and 4 bases from J, with 15 bases in between. Germline V gene data show CDR1 as SNHLY and CDR2 as FYNNEI. The CDR3 DNA is TGTGCCAGCAGAAAGGACGTGGGTGGCACTGAAGCTTTCTTT. It translates to CASRKDVGGTEAFF.

CDR3 protein: CATSRGGSSYEQYF. DNA for the CDR3: TGTGCCACCAGCAGAGGGGGGAGCTCCTACGAGCAGTACTTC. The chain carries TRBV15 and TRBJ2-7, with D possibly called TRBD1 or TRBD2 (5 bases each). There are 14 residues in the CDR3. CDR1 LNHNV and CDR2 YYDKDF come from the germline V gene (reference sequence). V was shortened by 1 base and J by 0 bases, with 7 bases between the two germline ends. Variable domain in full (rest from reference TRBV15 and TRBJ2-7): DAMVIQNPRYQVTQFGKPVTLSCSQTLNHNVMYWYQQKSSQAPKLLFHYYDKDFNNEADTPDNFQSRRPNTSFCFLDIRSPGLGDTAMYLCATSRGGSSYEQYFGPGTRLTVT.

The chain couples TRBV7-2 to TRBJ1-5; D gene unclear. The CDR3 contains 13 residues. V lost 5 bases and J 7 bases, leaving 12 bases between the germline ends. Germline loops: CDR1 SGHTA, CDR2 FQGNSA. The CDR3 reads CASSPSTEQPQHF. The CDR3 nucleotides read TGTGCCAGCAGCCCCAGTACAGAACAGCCCCAGCATTTT.

The chain uses TRBV19 and TRBJ2-1, with 7 bases aligning to TRBD2. V was pared by 5 bases and J by 10 bases, with 11 bases of the junction left unmatched. This CDR3 spans 14 amino acids. Germline CDR1 is LNHDA and CDR2 is SQIVND (reference sequence). CDR3 sequence: CASSPTMGGIEQFF. CDR3 coding DNA: TGTGCCAGTAGTCCGACGATGGGGGGGATCGAGCAGTTCTTC.

This clonotype was recorded at least ten times. The chain carries TRBV10-3 and TRBJ1-1; 9 bases map to TRBD1. With 8 bases clipped from V and 1 base from J, the junction kept 5 bases outside the gene matches. Germline CDR1 ENHRY, CDR2 SYGVKD. The CDR3 length is 14 residues. The CDR3, as DNA: TGTGCCATCGGGGGACAGGGCGGGAACACTGAAGCTTTCTTT. As protein: CAIGGQGGNTEAFF.

This clonotype was recorded many times. V usage is TRBV18 and J usage is TRBJ2-7; maybe TRBD2 (6 bases). The germline V and J ends were trimmed by 2 bases and 2 bases, with 10 bases remaining between them. From germline, CDR1 is KGHSH and CDR2 LQKENI. The CDR3 runs 14 residues. In DNA form, the CDR3 reads TGTGCCAGCTCACCATCCCGGGGGACCTACGAGCAGTACTTC. Translation: CASSPSRGTYEQYF.

The sample holds a few counts of this clonotype. The V gene is TRBV12-3 or TRBV12-4, the J gene TRBJ1-1, with a tentative D call TRBD1 (6 bases). The V and J ends lost 3 bases and 4 bases respectively, with 9 bases between them. The CDR3 covers 13 residues. The CDR3 DNA sequence: TGTGCCAGCAGTTTCTTACAGGGCACTGAAGCTTTCTTT. Translating gives CASSFLQGTEAFF.

The chain links TRBV7-2 to TRBJ2-7; D is unresolved. V was shortened by 3 bases and J by 2 bases, with 14 bases between the two germline ends. Per germline, CDR1 SGHTA and CDR2 FQGNSA. CDR3 length: 15 amino acids. The CDR3 coding sequence is TGTGCCAGCAGCTTCAGAGATGGTTGGACCTACGAGCAGTACTTC. Translation: CASSFRDGWTYEQYF.